The 5 T cell receptor beta chains below were found in one sample sequenced in a study of T cell responses to AZD1222 COVID-19 vaccine. TCRdb's copy holds only in-frame clones and misses some; the assay was immunoSEQ multiplex PCR. Among about 150,000 clones listed, 75% to 90% were seen once. The sample consisted of peripheral blood, taken on day 0 of AZD1222 vaccination. The origin of the receptors is an adult in good health.

Worth noting for this clone: A read error may account for a junction end that differs from germline. The V and J genes are TRBV6-5 and TRBJ1-1, with TRBD1 as a possible D gene (6 bases). The CDR3 is 12 residues long. Germline CDR1 and CDR2: MNHEY and SVGAGI. The CDR3 loop is CASSFRDTEAFF. CDR3 nucleotides: TGTGCCAGCAGTTTCCGGGACACCGAAGCTTTCTTT.

The genes are TRBV9 and TRBJ1-3, with 8 positions matching TRBD1. V shed 6 bases and J 3 bases; nucleotides not matched to a gene: 8. The CDR3 is 15 amino acids. Germline-derived CDR1 and CDR2 are SGDLS and YYNGEE. The CDR3 nucleotides are TGTGCCAGCACCTACCCCGGGACAGGTGGAAACACCATATATTTT. Its translation is CASTYPGTGGNTIYF.

The rearrangement joins TRBV27 to TRBJ1-2; tentative D call: TRBD1 (6 bases). The V gene lost 4 bases and the J gene lost 8 bases, with 20 bases spanning the gap. Germline loops: CDR1 MNHEY, CDR2 SMNVEV (reference sequence). The length of the CDR3 is 15 residues. CDR3 region: CASSSLDRGFFGYTF. DNA for the CDR3: TGTGCCAGCAGTTCGCTCGATAGGGGGTTTTTCGGCTACACCTTC.

This sequence joins TRBV29-1 and TRBJ1-1, with D uncertain. The V end was cut by 2 bases, the J end by 2 bases, with 9 bases between. Germline V gene data show CDR1 as SQVTM and CDR2 as ANQGSEA. The CDR3 runs to 13 residues. CDR3 residues: CSVEQAANTEAFF. CDR3 sequence (DNA): TGCAGCGTTGAACAGGCTGCCAACACTGAAGCTTTCTTT.

The chain has TRBV10-3 and TRBJ1-1; 8 nucleotides line up with TRBD1. The germline gives CDR1 ENHRY, CDR2 SYGVKD. V gave up 2 bases and J gave up 1 base; unmatched junction bases: 3. This CDR3 comprises 15 residues. The CDR3 sequence is CAISETGTGNTEAFF. The CDR3 region has the DNA TGTGCCATCAGTGAGACTGGGACAGGGAACACTGAAGCTTTCTTT.